Listed below are T cell receptor beta chains from one sample, sequenced in a study of radiotherapy plus CTLA-4 blockade in lung cancer. Generated by immunoSEQ multiplex PCR, the TCRdb table keeps only in-frame clones and is missing some. The sample carries tens of thousands of clones, roughly 59% recorded once. Sequences were derived from peripheral blood, sampled from a patient treated with radiotherapy plus ipilimumab. Source of these receptors: a human donor with non-small cell lung cancer who had a partial response to radiotherapy plus ipilimumab. CDR3s include the opening cysteine and the closing phenylalanine or tryptophan. A D gene is named only where the DNA matches it firmly. Size is stated for part of the rows, as once, few or many counts, or as a class when the clone is expanded.

d_call: -
v_call: TRBV29-1
j_call: TRBJ1-2
clone_size: -
cdr3_nt: TGCAGCGTTGAGGGGGGAGGGGTTGGCTACACCTTC
cdr3_aa: CSVEGGGVGYTF

d_call: TRBD2
v_call: TRBV5-1
j_call: TRBJ2-5
clone_size: -
cdr3_nt: TGCGCCAGCCGGGAGGGCGGGAGGGCCATGGAGACCCAGTACTTC
cdr3_aa: CASREGGRAMETQYF

d_call: TRBD1
v_call: TRBV7-8
j_call: TRBJ1-5
clone_size: -
cdr3_nt: TGTGCCAGCAGCTTTGGACAGGGATCGAATCAGCCCCAGCATTTT
cdr3_aa: CASSFGQGSNQPQHF

d_call: TRBD1
v_call: TRBV5-6
j_call: TRBJ1-2
clone_size: -
cdr3_nt: TGTGCCAGCAGCCAACTACAGGGGAACTATGGCTACACCTTC
cdr3_aa: CASSQLQGNYGYTF

d_call: -
v_call: TRBV11-3
j_call: TRBJ1-1
clone_size: -
cdr3_nt: TGTGCCAGCAGCTTTACAGGGAAGAACACTGAAGCTTTCTTT
cdr3_aa: CASSFTGKNTEAFF

d_call: TRBD2
v_call: TRBV5-1
j_call: TRBJ2-2
clone_size: -
cdr3_nt: TGCGCCAGCAGCCAAAGCGGGGTAACCGGGGAGCTGTTTTTT
cdr3_aa: CASSQSGVTGELFF

d_call: -
v_call: TRBV5-1
j_call: TRBJ1-6
clone_size: -
cdr3_nt: TGCGCCAGCAGCTTGTCGGGGTCAGTTAATTCACCCCTCCACTTT
cdr3_aa: CASSLSGSVNSPLHF

d_call: TRBD2
v_call: TRBV30
j_call: TRBJ2-7
clone_size: -
cdr3_nt: TGTGCCTGGCGCCCTAGCGGGTGGGGCTCCTACGAGCAGTACTTC
cdr3_aa: CAWRPSGWGSYEQYF

d_call: -
v_call: TRBV9
j_call: TRBJ2-1
clone_size: -
cdr3_nt: TGTGCCAGCAGCACCTCGGGGGACTCGTACAATGAGCAGTTCTTC
cdr3_aa: CASSTSGDSYNEQFF

d_call: TRBD2
v_call: TRBV7-6
j_call: TRBJ2-6
clone_size: -
cdr3_nt: TGTGCCAGCAGCTTAGCCCAAGTAGCGGGAGGGGGTTCTGGGGCCAACGTCCTGACTTTC
cdr3_aa: CASSLAQVAGGGSGANVLTF

d_call: -
v_call: TRBV5-1
j_call: TRBJ1-2
clone_size: -
cdr3_nt: TGCGCCAGCAGCTTGACAGAATCTAACTATGGCTACACCTTC
cdr3_aa: CASSLTESNYGYTF

d_call: TRBD2
v_call: TRBV7-3
j_call: TRBJ2-3
clone_size: -
cdr3_nt: TGTGCCAGCAGCCCCGGGAGGACAGATACGCAGTATTTT
cdr3_aa: CASSPGRTDTQYF

d_call: -
v_call: TRBV4-3
j_call: TRBJ2-3
clone_size: few
cdr3_nt: TGCGCCAGCAGCCAAGAGGCCGATACGCAGTATTTT
cdr3_aa: CASSQEADTQYF

d_call: -
v_call: TRBV6-1
j_call: TRBJ1-2
clone_size: -
cdr3_nt: TGTGCCAGCAGCGTTGGCGGGCGCTACACCTTC
cdr3_aa: CASSVGGRYTF

d_call: -
v_call: TRBV4-1
j_call: TRBJ1-1
clone_size: -
cdr3_nt: TGCGCCAGCAGCCAAGATCGCAGGGGTTACACTGAAGCTTTCTTT
cdr3_aa: CASSQDRRGYTEAFF

d_call: -
v_call: TRBV6-5
j_call: TRBJ2-7
clone_size: -
cdr3_nt: TGTGCCAGCTCAACGCGGGCTAGTAGGGTAAACGAGCAGTACTTC
cdr3_aa: CASSTRASRVNEQYF

d_call: TRBD2
v_call: TRBV10-3
j_call: TRBJ2-3
clone_size: -
cdr3_nt: TGTGCCATCAGTGGGACTAGCGGGGGCACAGATACGCAGTATTTT
cdr3_aa: CAISGTSGGTDTQYF

d_call: -
v_call: TRBV27
j_call: TRBJ1-5
clone_size: -
cdr3_nt: TGTGCCAGCAGTAATGACAGATCCAATCAGCCCCAGCATTTT
cdr3_aa: CASSNDRSNQPQHF

d_call: -
v_call: TRBV7-2
j_call: TRBJ2-1
clone_size: -
cdr3_nt: TGTGCCAGCAGCCCCCAGGGGGACTCCAATGAGCAGTTCTTC
cdr3_aa: CASSPQGDSNEQFF

d_call: -
v_call: TRBV6-1
j_call: TRBJ1-1
clone_size: -
cdr3_nt: TGTGCCAGCAGCATTCAGGGTGGTAGGACTGAAGCTTTCTTT
cdr3_aa: CASSIQGGRTEAFF

d_call: -
v_call: TRBV7-9
j_call: TRBJ2-5
clone_size: -
cdr3_nt: TGTGCCAGCAGCCCTGGAGCAATGTCACGGGGGACCCAGTACTTC
cdr3_aa: CASSPGAMSRGTQYF

d_call: -
v_call: TRBV7-3
j_call: TRBJ2-1
clone_size: -
cdr3_nt: TGTGCCAGCAGCTTACGGGAAGGGCTAGGCAATGAGCAGTTCTTC
cdr3_aa: CASSLREGLGNEQFF

d_call: -
v_call: TRBV13
j_call: TRBJ1-2
clone_size: few
cdr3_nt: TGTGCCCCCGGGGAGGGGCGGGACTATGGCTACACCTTC
cdr3_aa: CAPGEGRDYGYTF

d_call: TRBD2
v_call: TRBV7-2
j_call: TRBJ2-7
clone_size: -
cdr3_nt: TGTGCCAGCAGCTTAGACCTAGGCCGGGGGGGTCCATACGAGCAGTACTTC
cdr3_aa: CASSLDLGRGGPYEQYF

d_call: TRBD2
v_call: TRBV5-1
j_call: TRBJ2-3
clone_size: -
cdr3_nt: TGCGCCAGCAGTAGGATGGCGGGAGGTCTTGAAGATACGCAGTATTTT
cdr3_aa: CASSRMAGGLEDTQYF

d_call: -
v_call: TRBV6-6
j_call: TRBJ2-7
clone_size: -
cdr3_nt: TGTGCCAGCAGTTACTCGACACAGGCCTACGAGCAGTACTTC
cdr3_aa: CASSYSTQAYEQYF

d_call: -
v_call: TRBV18
j_call: TRBJ1-2
clone_size: -
cdr3_nt: TGTGCCAGCTCACCACAGGGGATGATATCTAACTATGGCTACACCTTC
cdr3_aa: CASSPQGMISNYGYTF

d_call: -
v_call: TRBV15
j_call: TRBJ2-7
clone_size: -
cdr3_nt: TGTGCCACCAGCGGTGAAAGAGGATACGAGCAGTACTTC
cdr3_aa: CATSGERGYEQYF

d_call: -
v_call: TRBV7-9
j_call: TRBJ1-3
clone_size: -
cdr3_nt: TGTGCCAGCAGCTTTTCAAGTTTAGGGGTTGGAGGAAACACCATATATTTT
cdr3_aa: CASSFSSLGVGGNTIYF

d_call: TRBD1
v_call: TRBV7-7
j_call: TRBJ2-5
clone_size: -
cdr3_nt: TGTGCTAGCAGCCCAACAGGGGGCGAGGAGACCCAGTACTTC
cdr3_aa: CASSPTGGEETQYF

d_call: TRBD2
v_call: TRBV10-3
j_call: TRBJ2-2
clone_size: -
cdr3_nt: TGTGCCATCAGGGAAAGCGGGAGGGCCGGGGAGCTGTTTTTT
cdr3_aa: CAIRESGRAGELFF

d_call: -
v_call: TRBV19
j_call: TRBJ2-3
clone_size: few
cdr3_nt: TGTGCCAGTAGTACTACAGGTCCTAGCACAGATACGCAGTATTTT
cdr3_aa: CASSTTGPSTDTQYF

d_call: TRBD2
v_call: TRBV19
j_call: TRBJ2-7
clone_size: -
cdr3_nt: TGTGCCAGTAGTACAGCGGGGAGCTCCTACGAGCAGTACTTC
cdr3_aa: CASSTAGSSYEQYF

d_call: -
v_call: TRBV5-8
j_call: TRBJ1-2
clone_size: -
cdr3_nt: TGTGCCAGCAGCTTGGTGGTGTCAGGGGTCTATGGCTACACCTTC
cdr3_aa: CASSLVVSGVYGYTF

d_call: TRBD2
v_call: TRBV13
j_call: TRBJ2-7
clone_size: -
cdr3_nt: TGTGCCAGCAGCTTGACCGGGACTAGCGGTTACGAGCAGTACTTC
cdr3_aa: CASSLTGTSGYEQYF

d_call: TRBD2
v_call: TRBV14
j_call: TRBJ2-1
clone_size: few
cdr3_nt: TGTGCCAGCAGAAGCGGGATCAATGAGCAGTTCTTC
cdr3_aa: CASRSGINEQFF

d_call: -
v_call: TRBV27
j_call: TRBJ1-2
clone_size: -
cdr3_nt: TGTGCCAGCAGTTTACAGGGATACTATGGCTACACCTTC
cdr3_aa: CASSLQGYYGYTF

d_call: -
v_call: TRBV7-3
j_call: TRBJ2-3
clone_size: few
cdr3_nt: TGTGCCAGCAGCTTAGCAAGTACTAGCACAGATACGCAGTATTTT
cdr3_aa: CASSLASTSTDTQYF

d_call: TRBD1
v_call: TRBV5-4
j_call: TRBJ1-6
clone_size: few
cdr3_nt: TGTGCCAGCAACATAGGGGGCCGTAGTAATAATTCACCCCTCCACTTT
cdr3_aa: CASNIGGRSNNSPLHF

d_call: -
v_call: TRBV7-2
j_call: TRBJ2-5
clone_size: -
cdr3_nt: TGTGCCAGCAGCTTCTGGGCGGGCCCACAAGAGACCCAGTACTTC
cdr3_aa: CASSFWAGPQETQYF

d_call: -
v_call: TRBV6-1
j_call: TRBJ2-7
clone_size: -
cdr3_nt: TGTGCCAGCAGTGGTGGCAGGGGCCCCTCCTACGAGCAGTACTTC
cdr3_aa: CASSGGRGPSYEQYF

d_call: -
v_call: TRBV7-2
j_call: TRBJ1-1
clone_size: -
cdr3_nt: TGTGCCAGCAGCTTCAATCAGGTCACTGAAGCTTTCTTT
cdr3_aa: CASSFNQVTEAFF

d_call: TRBD1
v_call: TRBV2
j_call: TRBJ1-2
clone_size: many
cdr3_nt: TGTGCCAGCAGGTTGGGACAGACAAACTATGGCTACACCTTC
cdr3_aa: CASRLGQTNYGYTF

d_call: TRBD1
v_call: TRBV13
j_call: TRBJ1-4
clone_size: -
cdr3_nt: TGTGCCAGCAGCCAAGACAGGGTTGAGGAAAAACTGTTTTTT
cdr3_aa: CASSQDRVEEKLFF

d_call: TRBD2
v_call: TRBV19
j_call: TRBJ2-3
clone_size: -
cdr3_nt: TGTGCCAGTCTAGCGGGGGGGCGAGATACGCAGTATTTT
cdr3_aa: CASLAGGRDTQYF